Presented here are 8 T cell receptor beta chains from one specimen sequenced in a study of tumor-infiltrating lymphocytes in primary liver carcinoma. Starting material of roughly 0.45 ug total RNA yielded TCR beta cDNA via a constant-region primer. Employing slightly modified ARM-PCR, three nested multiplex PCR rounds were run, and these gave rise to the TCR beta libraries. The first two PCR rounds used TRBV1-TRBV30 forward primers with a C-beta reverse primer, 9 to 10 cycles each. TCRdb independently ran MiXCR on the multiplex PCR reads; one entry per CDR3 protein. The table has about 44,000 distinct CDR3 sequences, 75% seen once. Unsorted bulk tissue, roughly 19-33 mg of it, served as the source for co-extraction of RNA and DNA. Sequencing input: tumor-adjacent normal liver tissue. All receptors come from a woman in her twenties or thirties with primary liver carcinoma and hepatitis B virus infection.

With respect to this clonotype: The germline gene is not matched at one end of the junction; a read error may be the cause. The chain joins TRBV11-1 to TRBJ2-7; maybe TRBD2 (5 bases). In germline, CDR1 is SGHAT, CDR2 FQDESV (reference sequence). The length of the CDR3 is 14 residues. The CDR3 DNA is TGTGCCAGCAACTTAGCGACGGCCTCCTACCAACAGTACTTC. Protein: CASNLATASYQQYF.

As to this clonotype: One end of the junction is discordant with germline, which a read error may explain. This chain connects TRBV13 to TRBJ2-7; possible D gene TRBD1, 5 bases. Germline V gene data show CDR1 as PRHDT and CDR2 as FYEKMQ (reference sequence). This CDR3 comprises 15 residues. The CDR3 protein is CTSSANDRAGYEQYF. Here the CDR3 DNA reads TGTACCAGCAGCGCCAATGACAGAGCTGGTTACGAGCAATACTTC.

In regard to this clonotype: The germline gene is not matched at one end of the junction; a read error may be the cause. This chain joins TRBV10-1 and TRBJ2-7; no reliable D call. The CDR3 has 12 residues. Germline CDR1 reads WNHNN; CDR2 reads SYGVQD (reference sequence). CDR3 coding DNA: TGTGCCAACAATGGAGTATCCCACGAGCAGTACTTC. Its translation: CANNGVSHEQYF.

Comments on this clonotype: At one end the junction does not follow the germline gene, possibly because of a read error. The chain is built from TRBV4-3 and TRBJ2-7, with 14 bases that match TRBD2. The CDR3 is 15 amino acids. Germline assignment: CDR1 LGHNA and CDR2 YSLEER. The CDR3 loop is CASSHGTSGSWEQYF. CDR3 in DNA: TGCGCAAGCAGCCATGGGACTAGCGGGAGTTGGGAGCAGTACTTC.

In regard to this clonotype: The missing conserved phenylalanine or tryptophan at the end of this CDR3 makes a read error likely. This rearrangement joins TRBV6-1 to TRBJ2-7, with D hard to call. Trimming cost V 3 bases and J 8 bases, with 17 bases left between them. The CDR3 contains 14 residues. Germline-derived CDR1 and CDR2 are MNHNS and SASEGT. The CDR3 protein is CASSDSHSGSKQYI. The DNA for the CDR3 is TGTGCCAGCAGTGATTCACATTCTGGATCCAAGCAGTACATC.

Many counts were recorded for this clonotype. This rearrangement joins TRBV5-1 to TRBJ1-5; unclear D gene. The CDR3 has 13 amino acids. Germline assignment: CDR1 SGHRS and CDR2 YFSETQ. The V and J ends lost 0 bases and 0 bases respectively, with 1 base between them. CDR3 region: CASSLDSNQPQHF. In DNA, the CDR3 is TGCGCCAGCAGCTTGGATAGCAATCAGCCCCAGCATTTT.

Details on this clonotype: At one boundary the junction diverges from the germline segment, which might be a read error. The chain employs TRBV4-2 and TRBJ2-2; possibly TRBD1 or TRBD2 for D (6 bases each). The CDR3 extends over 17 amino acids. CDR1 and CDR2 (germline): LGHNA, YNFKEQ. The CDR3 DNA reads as TGTGCCAGCAGCCAACGGGGGACAAGGGTGAACACCGGGGGGCTGTTTTTT. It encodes CASSQRGTRVNTGGLFF.

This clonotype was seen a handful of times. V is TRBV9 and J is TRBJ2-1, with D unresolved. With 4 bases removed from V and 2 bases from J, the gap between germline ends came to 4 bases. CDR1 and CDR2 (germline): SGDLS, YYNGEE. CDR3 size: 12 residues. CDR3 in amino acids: CASSPTYNEQFF. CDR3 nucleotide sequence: TGTGCCAGCAGCCCGACCTACAATGAGCAGTTCTTC.